The clone carrying this TCR beta chain was observed a single time. The data were taken from a study of blood T cell repertoires in COVID-19. For the study at large: T cells, B-cell-depleted T cells, or PBMCs supplied cDNA or gDNA.

Trimming removed 4 bases at V and 6 bases at J, with 12 bases between. Germline CDR1 and CDR2: KGHSH and LQKENI. The CDR3 is 14 amino acids. Assay used: immunoSEQ multiplex PCR; TCRdb lists only in-frame clones, some missing. The profile shows tens of thousands of clones, more than 75% of them singletons. The rearrangement links TRBV18 to TRBJ2-2; tentative D call: TRBD1 (5 bases). This receptor was identified in a man between 65 and 85 years old with acute or convalescent COVID-19. The sequenced sample was peripheral blood. CDR3 sequence reads: CASSLQGGSGELFF. CDR3 nucleotide sequence: TGTGCCAGCTCACTCCAGGGTGGTTCCGGGGAGCTGTTTTTT. The complete variable domain, with remaining parts taken from reference TRBV18 and TRBJ2-2, reads NAGVMQNPRHLVRRRGQEARLRCSPMKGHSHVYWYRQLPEEGLKFMVYLQKENIIDESGMPKERFSAEFPKEGPSILRIQQVVRGDSAAYFCASSLQGGSGELFFGEGSRLTVL.